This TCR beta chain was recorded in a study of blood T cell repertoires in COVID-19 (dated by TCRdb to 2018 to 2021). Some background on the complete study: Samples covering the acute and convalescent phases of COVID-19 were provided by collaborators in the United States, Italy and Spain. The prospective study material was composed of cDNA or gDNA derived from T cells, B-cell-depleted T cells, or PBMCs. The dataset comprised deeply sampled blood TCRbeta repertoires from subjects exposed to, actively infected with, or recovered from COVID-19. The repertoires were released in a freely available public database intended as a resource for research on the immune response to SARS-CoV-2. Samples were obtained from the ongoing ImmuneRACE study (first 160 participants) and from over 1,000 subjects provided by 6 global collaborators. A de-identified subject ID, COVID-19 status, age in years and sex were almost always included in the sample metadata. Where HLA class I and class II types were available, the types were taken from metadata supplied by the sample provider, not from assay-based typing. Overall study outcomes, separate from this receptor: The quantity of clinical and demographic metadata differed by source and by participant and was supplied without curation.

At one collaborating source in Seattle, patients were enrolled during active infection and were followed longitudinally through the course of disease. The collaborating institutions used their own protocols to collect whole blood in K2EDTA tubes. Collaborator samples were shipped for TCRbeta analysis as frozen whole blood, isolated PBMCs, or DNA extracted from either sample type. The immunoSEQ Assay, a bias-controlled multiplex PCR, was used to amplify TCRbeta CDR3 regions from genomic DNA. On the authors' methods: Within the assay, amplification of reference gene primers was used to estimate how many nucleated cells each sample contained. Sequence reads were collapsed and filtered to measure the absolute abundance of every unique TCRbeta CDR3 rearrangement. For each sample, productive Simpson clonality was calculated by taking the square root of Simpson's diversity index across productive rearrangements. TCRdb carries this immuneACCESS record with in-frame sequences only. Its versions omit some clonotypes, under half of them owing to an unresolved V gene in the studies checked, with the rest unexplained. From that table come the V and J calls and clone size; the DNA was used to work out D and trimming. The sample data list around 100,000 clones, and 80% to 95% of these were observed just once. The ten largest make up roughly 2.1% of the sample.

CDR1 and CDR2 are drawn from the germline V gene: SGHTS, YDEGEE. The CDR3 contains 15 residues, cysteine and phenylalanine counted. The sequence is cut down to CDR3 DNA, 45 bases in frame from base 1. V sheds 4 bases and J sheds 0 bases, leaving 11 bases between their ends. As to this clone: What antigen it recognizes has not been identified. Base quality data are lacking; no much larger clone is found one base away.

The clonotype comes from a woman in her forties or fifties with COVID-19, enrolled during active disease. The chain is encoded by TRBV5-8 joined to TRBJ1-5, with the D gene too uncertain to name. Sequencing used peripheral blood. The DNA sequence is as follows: TGTGCCAGCAGCCCCGGGGAACTTAGCAATCAGCCCCAGCATTTT. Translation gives CASSPGELSNQPQHF.